What follows is one TCR beta chain and its context. Sequencing was performed with immunoSEQ multiplex PCR; in TCRdb, only in-frame clones are kept and a portion is missing. The data show 45,000 to 60,000 clones, roughly 77% seen once. CDR1 and CDR2 (germline): MDHEN, SYDVKM. This CDR3 contains 16 residues. Between the trimmed V and J ends, which lost 5 bases and 1 base, there was a span of 15 bases. The data are from a study of OX40 agonist ivuxolimab in advanced cancers. The sequencing here drew on CD4+ or CD8+ T cells sorted from blood, taken in a trial of the OX40 agonist ivuxolimab. This clonotype was sampled from an adult with an advanced solid tumor such as melanoma, head and neck, liver or kidney cancer. The chain links TRBV28 to TRBJ1-5; D might be TRBD1 (5 bases). The CDR3 here is CASSPRQGVSNQPQHF. The CDR3 nucleotides read TGTGCCAGCAGTCCCCGGCAGGGAGTGAGCAATCAGCCCCAGCATTTT.